This T cell receptor (beta chain) was sequenced during a study of cytomegalovirus exposure and HLA in healthy donors. This clone is medium-sized (0.01 to 0.1%) by share. As yet, its antigen is unknown. Findings of the study overall: Follow-up analysis later connected one missense variant in DCLRE1C with trimming of TCR beta V- and J-genes. Cytomegalovirus status was reportedly diagnosed by the classifier with high specificity and sensitivity. Rarity characterized most TCR sequences, yet some public TCRs appeared in many donors.

The CDR3 consists of 16 residues. CDR1 is SGHRS and CDR2 is YFSETQ in the germline V gene. V dropped 5 bases and J dropped 4; count of bases not matched to a gene: 12. Primers included in the PCR were 60 Vbeta and 13 Jbeta primers. Sequenced by immunoSEQ multiplex PCR; TCRdb stores in-frame clones only, minus some. The data contain 65,000 to 75,000 clones, 68% of them seen just once; the ten biggest clones take up around 1.9%. Sequencing was done on a sample of PBMCs. The genes are TRBV5-1 and TRBJ2-3, with 8 nucleotides matching TRBD2. This receptor was identified in a woman younger than 45 in good health and CMV-seronegative. The CDR3 here is CASSSANGGGSDTQYF. The CDR3 DNA sequence: TGCGCCAGCAGTTCCGCTAACGGGGGGGGATCAGATACGCAGTATTTT. Supplemented by reference TRBV5-1 and TRBJ2-3, the full variable domain reads KAGVTQTPRYLIKTRGQQVTLSCSPISGHRSVSWYQQTPGQGLQFLFEYFSETQRNKGNFPGRFSGRQFSNSRSEMNVSTLELGDSALYLCASSSANGGGSDTQYFGPGTRLTVL.